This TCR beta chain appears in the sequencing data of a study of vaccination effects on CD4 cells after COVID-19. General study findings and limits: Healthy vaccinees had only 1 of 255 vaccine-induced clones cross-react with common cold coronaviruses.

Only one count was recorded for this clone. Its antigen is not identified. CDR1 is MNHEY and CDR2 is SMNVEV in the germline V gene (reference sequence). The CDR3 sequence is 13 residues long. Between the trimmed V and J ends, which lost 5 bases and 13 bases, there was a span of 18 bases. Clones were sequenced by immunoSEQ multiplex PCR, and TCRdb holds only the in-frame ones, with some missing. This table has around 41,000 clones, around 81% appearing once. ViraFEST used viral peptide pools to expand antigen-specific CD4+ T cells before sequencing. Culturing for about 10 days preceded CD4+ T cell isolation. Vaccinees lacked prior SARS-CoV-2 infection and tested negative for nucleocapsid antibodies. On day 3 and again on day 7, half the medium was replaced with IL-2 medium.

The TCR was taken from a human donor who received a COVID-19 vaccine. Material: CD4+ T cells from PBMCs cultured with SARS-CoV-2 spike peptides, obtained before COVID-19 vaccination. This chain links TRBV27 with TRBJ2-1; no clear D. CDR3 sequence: CASSPPGSQKQFF. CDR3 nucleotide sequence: TGTGCCAGCAGTCCCCCTGGTTCACAGAAACAGTTCTTC.